Presented here are 30 T cell receptor beta chains from one specimen sequenced in a study of T cell clonality in common variable immunodeficiency. Here immunoSEQ multiplex PCR was the method, and the copy in TCRdb shows in-frame clones only, minus some. The repertoire yields about 29,000 clones, none seen only once; the top ten contain roughly 4.5%. The sequencing input was peripheral blood mononuclear cells. The receptors stem from a person aged 18 to 75 in good health.

For this clone: The read finishes 3 residues shy of the CDR3 end, and the germline J gene is used to complete it. The rearrangement uses TRBV18 and TRBJ2-2, with a tentative D call TRBD2 (6 bases). CDR3 length: 13 residues. Per the germline V gene, CDR1 is KGHSH and CDR2 is LQKENI. Trimming removed 2 bases from V and 7 bases from J, with 8 bases in between. The CDR3 protein is CASSPWGDGELFF. The part of the CDR3 DNA that was read is TGTGCCAGCTCACCATGGGGGGACGGGGAG.

This clone was counted a few times. The part of the CDR3 DNA that was read is TGTGCCAGCGGCCTTAACCCCTACGAG. It specifies CASGLNPYE. The entire CDR3 is CASGLNPYEQYF. The chain carries TRBV2 and TRBJ2-7, with unresolved D. The read gets to within 3 residues of the CDR3 end, and the germline J gene fills in the rest. Germline V gives CDR1 SNHLY, CDR2 FYNNEI. V was shortened by 8 bases and J by 2 bases, with 10 bases between the two germline ends. There are 12 residues in the CDR3.

In its sample, this clone was seen many times. The read is 3 residues too short to cover the CDR3 end, so that end is filled in from the germline J gene. The chain combines TRBV6-1 with TRBJ2-1, with D maybe TRBD2 (6 bases). V was pared by 3 bases and J by 4 bases, with 16 bases between. The germline V gene has CDR1 MNHNS and CDR2 SASEGT. The CDR3 has 16 residues. CDR3 protein: CASSDKWTTWYNEQFF. The CDR3 DNA, read in part, is TGTGCCAGCAGTGATAAATGGACTACCTGGTACAATGAG.

With regard to this clone: Sequencing ends 3 residues short of the CDR3 end; the germline J gene provides the rest. The chain carries TRBV7-9 and TRBJ1-4, with D possibly matching TRBD1 (6 bases). Looked up from germline, CDR1 is SEHNR and CDR2 is FQNEAQ (reference sequence). The CDR3 has 15 amino acids. Deletions cut 3 bases from V and 7 bases from J, with 15 bases between. The CDR3 bases that were read are TGTGCCAGCAGCTTGTGGGGGCAGGGTGGTGAAAAA. It yields the protein CASSLWGQGGEK. The whole CDR3 is CASSLWGQGGEKLFF.

The table lists this clone with many counts. Read data end 3 residues before the CDR3 end; the end is taken from the germline J gene. The chain links TRBV5-1 to TRBJ2-7, with 9 bases fitting TRBD1. Germline CDR1 and CDR2: SGHRS and YFSETQ. This CDR3 comprises 16 residues. Trimming at V came to 0 bases and at J to 5 bases, leaving 9 bases not matched to a gene. The covered CDR3 bases are TGCGCCAGCAGCTTGGCCTTCGGGACAGGGTTTCACGAG. Its protein product is CASSLAFGTGFHE. The full CDR3 is CASSLAFGTGFHEQYF.

This clone was seen ten or more times. The sequence runs out 3 residues before the end of the CDR3; the remainder is reconstructed from the germline J gene. The chain uses TRBV7-3 and TRBJ2-3, with D maybe TRBD1 (5 bases). The CDR3 has 14 amino acids. Germline values: CDR1 SGHTA, CDR2 FQGTGA. This chain's CDR3 is CASSLGKGYETQYF. The sequenced part of the CDR3 DNA is TGTGCCAGCAGCCTCGGAAAGGGGTATGAGACG. Using reference TRBV7-3 and TRBJ2-3 for the parts outside the CDR3, the full variable domain is GAGVSQTPSNKVTEKGKYVELRCDPISGHTALYWYRQSLGQGPEFLIYFQGTGAADDSGLPNDRFFAVRPEGSVSTLKIQRTERGDSAVYLCASSLGKGYETQYFGPGTRLTVL.

This clone was seen many times. The sequence runs out 3 residues before the end of the CDR3; the remainder is reconstructed from the germline J gene. The rearrangement links TRBV5-4 to TRBJ2-7; perhaps TRBD1 as D (6 bases). The V gene lost 0 bases and the J gene lost 5 bases, with 15 bases spanning the gap. This CDR3 has 15 residues. Germline CDR1 reads SGHNT; CDR2 reads YYREEE (reference sequence). The CDR3 bases that were read are TGTGCCAGCAGCTTGGATAACAGGGCCTTCGACGAG. Amino acids: CASSLDNRAFDE. The whole CDR3 region reads CASSLDNRAFDEQYF. The whole variable domain, filled in from reference TRBV5-4 and TRBJ2-7, reads ETGVTQSPTHLIKTRGQQVTLRCSSQSGHNTVSWYQQALGQGPQFIFQYYREEENGRGNFPPRFSGLQFPNYSSELNVNALELDDSALYLCASSLDNRAFDEQYFGPGTRLTVT.

Concerning this clone: The missing CDR3 end, 3 residues past where the read stops, is filled in from the germline J gene. V is TRBV30 and J is TRBJ2-3, with a possible D match to TRBD2 (7 bases). The CDR3 is 15 amino acids. Germline V gene sequence: CDR1 GTSNPN, CDR2 SVGIG (reference sequence). CDR3 in amino acids: CAWSTGGYSNQPQYF. Partial CDR3 DNA: TGTGCCTGGAGCACGGGGGGCTATAGCAATCAGCCG.

Turning to this clone: The sequenced fragment ends 3 residues before the CDR3 boundary, so the rest is inferred from the germline J gene. This rearrangement joins TRBV5-8 to TRBJ2-3; maybe TRBD1 (6 bases). This CDR3 comprises 15 residues. Germline V CDR1 and CDR2: SGHTS, YDEGEE. CDR3: CAGSSGQMGNQPQYF. The sequenced CDR3 bases are TGTGCCGGGTCTTCGGGACAAATGGGGAATCAGCCG.

This clone occurred many times. The read finishes 3 residues shy of the CDR3 end, and the germline J gene is used to complete it. The gene calls are TRBV9 and TRBJ1-1; weak D call: TRBD1 (6 bases). The V and J ends lost 4 bases and 3 bases respectively, with 19 bases between them. The CDR3 covers 16 residues. The V gene's germline CDR1 is SGDLS and CDR2 YYNGEE. Partial CDR3 DNA: TGTGCCAGCAGCTCCAAAGGGGGGGGCGAGGACACTGAA. Residues: CASSSKGGGEDTE. The entire CDR3 protein is CASSSKGGGEDTEAFF.

Ten or more counts support this clone. CDR3 sequence reads: CASSPGQGYYEQYF. CDR3 DNA (partial): TGTGCCAGCTCACCGGGACAGGGTTACTACGAG. The chain carries TRBV18 and TRBJ2-7; the match to TRBD1 covers 9 bases. Read data end 3 residues before the CDR3 end; the end is taken from the germline J gene. V dropped 3 bases and J dropped 3; count of bases not matched to a gene: 3. The CDR3 has 14 residues. Germline V CDR1 and CDR2: KGHSH, LQKENI.

This clone was seen ten or more times. From the germline J gene comes the end of the CDR3, since the read stops 3 residues before it. This chain joins TRBV20-1 and TRBJ2-7; TRBD2 is a possible D gene (6 bases). The ends were cut back, 6 bases at V and 3 bases at J, with 24 bases in the middle. This CDR3 comprises 16 residues. The germline V gene encodes CDR1 DFQATT and CDR2 SNEGSKA (reference sequence). The DNA read from the CDR3 is TGCAGTGCCGACCAGGGAGGCTCAACACCTCACTACGAG. Its protein product is CSADQGGSTPHYE. The CDR3 as a whole reads CSADQGGSTPHYEQYF.

At least ten counts were recorded for this clone. Read coverage stops 3 residues before the CDR3 terminus; the germline J gene supplies the remainder. This chain joins TRBV7-9 and TRBJ2-1, with a tentative D call TRBD2 (6 bases). V lost 5 bases, J lost 9 bases, and 20 bases lay in between. There are 15 residues in the CDR3. Germline V gene lookup returns CDR1 SEHNR and CDR2 FQNEAQ (reference sequence). The CDR3 bases that were read are TGTGCCAGCAGCATTCGGGACTCCTTGGGAAGTGAG. Protein: CASSIRDSLGSE. The whole CDR3 sequence is CASSIRDSLGSEQFF.

This clone was recorded at least ten times. The CDR3 reads CASSGVGGGTEAFF. The CDR3 DNA, read in part, is TGTGCCAGCAGTGGGGTCGGGGGAGGCACTGAA. The gene calls are TRBV6-1 and TRBJ1-1, with D maybe TRBD1 (5 bases). Read coverage stops 3 residues before the CDR3 terminus; the germline J gene supplies the remainder. V lost 4 bases, J lost 4 bases, and 13 bases lay in between. This CDR3 contains 14 residues. Germline assignment: CDR1 MNHNS and CDR2 SASEGT.

This clone was counted at least ten times. The CDR3 is cut off 3 residues early in the read; its end comes from the germline J gene. The chain carries TRBV19 and TRBJ2-5; 12 bases are shared with TRBD2. J was trimmed by 5 bases and V by 7 bases; bases with no gene match: 8. This CDR3 region has 15 residues. In germline, CDR1 is LNHDA, CDR2 SQIVND (reference sequence). The sequenced CDR3 bases are TGTGCCAGTACGACTAGCGGGAGAACAAGGGAGACC. Translating gives CASTTSGRTRET. In full, the CDR3 reads CASTTSGRTRETQYF.

This clone came up many times. The CDR3 end falls 3 residues outside the read, so it is completed with the germline J gene. J is TRBJ2-2 and V is TRBV13; TRBD2 aligns across 14 bases. V was pared by 5 bases and J by 3 bases, with 11 bases of the junction left unmatched. This CDR3 contains 19 residues. Germline-derived CDR1 and CDR2 are PRHDT and FYEKMQ (reference sequence). The CDR3 spells CASSPRLAGGPGYTGELFF. The CDR3 DNA, read in part, is TGTGCCAGCAGCCCCCGACTAGCGGGAGGGCCGGGGTACACCGGGGAG.

This clone was detected ten times or more. The read finishes 3 residues shy of the CDR3 end, and the germline J gene is used to complete it. The genes are TRBV2 and TRBJ1-1; D uncertain. Trimming shortened V by 4 bases and J by 1 base, and 7 bases separated the two germline ends. Germline assignment: CDR1 SNHLY and CDR2 FYNNEI. The CDR3 has 13 amino acids. The CDR3 reads CASSATANTEAFF. The DNA read from the CDR3 is TGTGCCAGCAGTGCTACAGCGAACACTGAA.

The sample holds many counts of this clone. Coverage ceases 3 residues before the CDR3 finishes, and the germline J gene fills in the end. The J gene is TRBJ1-1, the V gene TRBV5-1; D remains ambiguous. V gave up 6 bases and J gave up 7 bases, with 19 bases separating them. Germline values: CDR1 SGHRS, CDR2 YFSETQ. The CDR3 has 14 amino acids. The CDR3 DNA, read in part, is TGCGCCAGCATGGAAGGGCCCACAACAATTGAA. This encodes CASMEGPTTIE. The entire CDR3 reads CASMEGPTTIEAFF.

This clone was detected many times. Coverage ceases 3 residues before the CDR3 finishes, and the germline J gene fills in the end. The chain carries TRBV11-3 and TRBJ1-3; D not certain. The CDR3 consists of 13 residues. The germline V gene encodes CDR1 SGHNT and CDR2 YENEEA. V lost 5 bases and J 4 bases, leaving 9 bases between the germline ends. The sequenced CDR3 bases are TGTGCCAGCAGCCCCGACACCGGAAACACC. Translating it yields CASSPDTGNT. The whole CDR3 reads CASSPDTGNTIYF.

This clone was counted only a few times. Coverage ceases 3 residues before the CDR3 finishes, and the germline J gene fills in the end. J is TRBJ2-5 and V is TRBV5-4, with D tentatively TRBD2 (5 bases). The V gene's germline CDR1 is SGHNT and CDR2 YYREEE (reference sequence). The CDR3 contains 14 residues. V was cut by 0 bases and J by 3 bases, with 9 bases left in between. CDR3 region: CASSLVQRKETQYF. The DNA read from the CDR3 is TGTGCCAGCAGCTTGGTCCAGCGGAAAGAGACC. The full variable domain, rest sourced from reference TRBV5-4 and TRBJ2-5, is ETGVTQSPTHLIKTRGQQVTLRCSSQSGHNTVSWYQQALGQGPQFIFQYYREEENGRGNFPPRFSGLQFPNYSSELNVNALELDDSALYLCASSLVQRKETQYFGPGTRLLVL.

For this clone: Read sequence stops 3 residues before the CDR3 end, and the germline J gene provides the missing end. V is TRBV7-9 and J is TRBJ1-1, with D possibly being TRBD1 (5 bases). The CDR3 spans 15 residues. Germline V lookup: CDR1 SEHNR, CDR2 FQNEAQ (reference sequence). The CDR3 is CASSLSGTSNNEAFF. CDR3 bases read: TGTGCCAGCAGCTTGTCCGGGACTAGCAACAATGAG.

This clone was seen ten or more times. The CDR3 end falls 3 residues outside the read, so it is completed with the germline J gene. The chain combines TRBV4-1 with TRBJ2-7; 12 nucleotides align to TRBD2. The trim removed 7 bases at V and 5 bases at J, leaving 9 bases unmatched. This CDR3 spans 15 amino acids. Per the germline V gene, CDR1 is MGHRA and CDR2 is YSYEKL. CDR3 sequence: CASTLTSGSLNEQYF. The CDR3 bases that were read are TGCGCCAGCACCCTGACTAGCGGGAGTCTCAACGAG.

This clone was seen only a few times. The sequenced part of the CDR3 DNA is TGTGCCAGCAGCTCCGGGACTCGCTACAATGAG. Translating it yields CASSSGTRYNE. The whole CDR3 reads CASSSGTRYNEQFF. The rearrangement links TRBV5-6 to TRBJ2-1; D possibly corresponds to TRBD2 (6 bases). The read falls 3 residues short of the CDR3 end, and the missing part is taken from the germline J gene. CDR3 length: 14 residues. From germline, CDR1 is SGHDT and CDR2 YYEEEE. The germline V and J ends were trimmed by 3 bases and 3 bases, with 10 bases remaining between them.

This clone occurred many times. Sequencing ends 3 residues short of the CDR3 end; the germline J gene provides the rest. The rearrangement joins TRBV5-1 to TRBJ1-4; D perhaps matches TRBD1 (6 bases). CDR1 is SGHRS and CDR2 is YFSETQ in the germline V gene. Trimming shortened V by 4 bases and J by 5 bases, and 15 bases separated the two germline ends. The CDR3 is 15 residues long. The sequenced CDR3 bases are TGCGCCAGCAGCCCCGGACAGAACCAAAATGAAAAA. Residues: CASSPGQNQNEK. From start to end, the CDR3 is CASSPGQNQNEKLFF.

This clone was observed many times. Read coverage stops 3 residues before the CDR3 terminus; the germline J gene supplies the remainder. The V gene is TRBV30, the J gene TRBJ1-2, with TRBD1 matching 8 bases. After removal of 4 bases from V and 7 bases from J, the junction contained 5 bases not matched to a gene. Germline V gene data show CDR1 as GTSNPN and CDR2 as SVGIG (reference sequence). The CDR3 covers 12 residues. The sequenced part of the CDR3 DNA is TGTGCCTGGACAGGGGGCAAGGTTGGC. This codes for CAWTGGKVG. From start to end, the CDR3 is CAWTGGKVGYTF.

This clone was recorded at least ten times. The read terminates 3 residues before the CDR3 end, so the remaining end is supplied by the germline J gene. The chain combines TRBV20-1 with TRBJ2-3; D ambiguous. Trimming pared 3 bases from V and 2 bases from J, leaving 9 bases between. Per germline, CDR1 DFQATT and CDR2 SNEGSKA (reference sequence). This CDR3 contains 13 residues. CDR3 DNA, as far as it was read: TGCAGTGCTAGCAACCCCTACACAGATACG. This codes for CSASNPYTDT. The entire CDR3 is CSASNPYTDTQYF.

This clone was seen repeatedly, ten times or more. The read finishes 3 residues shy of the CDR3 end, and the germline J gene is used to complete it. This sequence joins TRBV5-1 and TRBJ2-3; D uncertain. V was clipped by 1 base and J by 4 bases, with 10 bases between them. Germline-derived CDR1 and CDR2 are SGHRS and YFSETQ. The CDR3 runs to 14 residues. The CDR3 region is CASSLLAPSDTQYF. CDR3 DNA, as far as it was read: TGCGCCAGCAGCTTGCTGGCACCGTCAGATACG.

At least ten counts were recorded for this clone. The read ends 3 residues shy of where the CDR3 ends; the end is completed using the germline J gene. The chain links TRBV5-1 to TRBJ1-2; 7 nucleotides match TRBD1. The germline V gene has CDR1 SGHRS and CDR2 YFSETQ. The CDR3 covers 14 residues. CDR3 sequence reads: CASSLGQGGEGYTF. The sequenced part of the CDR3 DNA is TGCGCCAGCAGCTTGGGTCAGGGGGGAGAAGGC.

This clone was detected a few times. The CDR3 end falls 3 residues outside the read, so it is completed with the germline J gene. The chain links TRBV18 to TRBJ2-2; possibly TRBD1 for D (5 bases). The length of the CDR3 is 15 residues. CDR1 is KGHSH and CDR2 is LQKENI in the germline V gene. The ends were cut back, 3 bases at V and 0 bases at J, with 8 bases in the middle. CDR3 sequence reads: CASSPTATNTGELFF. The CDR3 DNA, read in part, is TGTGCCAGCTCACCGACAGCCACGAACACCGGGGAG.

This clone was detected ten times or more. The read terminates 3 residues ahead of where the CDR3 ends, so the germline J gene completes it. This chain links TRBV7-8 with TRBJ2-5; D unresolved. The V gene's germline CDR1 is SGHVS and CDR2 FQNEAQ. This CDR3 has 13 residues. V lost 7 bases, J lost 1 base, and 10 bases lay in between. CDR3 bases read: TGTGCCAGCACCTACCAGGTCCAAGAGACC. Its translation: CASTYQVQET. Given in full, the CDR3 is CASTYQVQETQYF.